Below, 17 T cell receptor beta chains from the same sample are listed, as sequenced in a study of PD-1 blockade in mismatch repair-deficient tumors (TCRdb year 2017). Libraries were constructed by the immunoSEQ multiplex PCR assay. TCRdb stores this immuneACCESS table with in-frame sequences only. Part of the clones is absent; in the studies checked, under half of the shortfall reflects unresolved V genes, and no reason is known for the rest. The sample yields under 95,000 clones; more than 65% were counted once. The ten biggest clones cover 2.6% of the sample. The time point label on this specimen signifies: peripheral blood 12 weeks after first pembrolizumab dose. This specimen consisted of peripheral blood, obtained 12 weeks after starting pembrolizumab. These TCRs come from an adult with mismatch repair-deficient cancer.

V and J are TRBV25-1 and TRBJ1-2, with D possibly being TRBD1 (5 bases). The V end was cut by 2 bases, the J end by 8 bases, with 12 bases between. CDR1 is MGHDK, CDR2 SYGVNS, per germline. The CDR3 has 13 residues. CDR3 sequence (DNA): TGTGCCAGCAGTGAAATGGGAGGGGTCGGCTACACCTTC. This codes for CASSEMGGVGYTF.

The CDR3 DNA follows: TGTGCCAGCAGCTCCCTGGGGGGAACCTACGAGCAGTACTTC. This gives the protein CASSSLGGTYEQYF. This rearrangement joins TRBV7-8 to TRBJ2-7, with D tentatively TRBD2 (6 bases). Germline values: CDR1 SGHVS, CDR2 FQNEAQ. Trimming removed 4 bases at V and 2 bases at J, with 12 bases between. CDR3 size: 14 residues.

The gene calls are TRBV10-3 and TRBJ1-1; D is uncertain. Per the germline V gene, CDR1 is ENHRY and CDR2 is SYGVKD. The CDR3 has 12 residues. Trimming stripped 5 bases from V and 7 bases from J, with 11 bases between. The CDR3 sequence: CAISRTEHEAFF. Written as DNA, the CDR3 is TGTGCCATCAGTCGGACGGAACATGAAGCTTTCTTT.

This chain links TRBV11-2 with TRBJ2-1; 11 nucleotides agree with TRBD2. V was pared by 2 bases and J by 7 bases, with 4 bases of the junction left unmatched. The V gene's germline CDR1 is SGHAT and CDR2 FQNNGV. The CDR3 is 15 amino acids. CDR3 protein: CASSLIASGRNEQFF. In DNA form, the CDR3 reads TGTGCCAGCAGCTTAATAGCTAGCGGGAGGAATGAGCAGTTCTTC.

The V gene is TRBV27, the J gene TRBJ2-1; the match to TRBD1 covers 10 bases. Germline-derived CDR1 and CDR2 are MNHEY and SMNVEV (reference sequence). This CDR3 spans 14 amino acids. V shed 3 bases and J 7 bases; nucleotides not matched to a gene: 3. Written as DNA, the CDR3 is TGTGCCAGCAGTTTTCCGGGACAGGGGAATGAGCAGTTCTTC. Encoded protein: CASSFPGQGNEQFF.

The chain couples TRBV29-1 to TRBJ2-7; 8 bases fit TRBD1. The germline V gene has CDR1 SQVTM and CDR2 ANQGSEA. V dropped 6 bases and J dropped 3; count of bases not matched to a gene: 1. CDR3 size: 11 residues. CDR3 residues: CSVTGDYEQYF. CDR3 in DNA: TGCAGCGTGACAGGGGACTACGAGCAGTACTTC.

This clone was counted a few times. The chain links TRBV30 to TRBJ2-5; TRBD2 might be the D (6 bases). V was trimmed by 2 bases and J by 4 bases, leaving 11 bases between them. The germline V gene encodes CDR1 GTSNPN and CDR2 SVGIG (reference sequence). This CDR3 has 13 amino acids. This CDR3 reads CAWSRRGGETQYF. The CDR3 DNA is TGTGCCTGGAGTCGGCGGGGAGGAGAGACCCAGTACTTC.

The genes are TRBV6-5 and TRBJ2-6; no clear D gene. Per the germline V gene, CDR1 is MNHEY and CDR2 is SVGAGI. The CDR3 is made up of 14 amino acids. The germline V and J ends were trimmed by 4 bases and 2 bases, with 6 bases remaining between them. The CDR3 loop is CASSSRTGANVLTF. In nucleotides, the CDR3 is TGTGCCAGCAGTTCCCGAACTGGGGCCAACGTCCTGACTTTC.

This chain connects TRBV13 to TRBJ2-1; 11 nucleotides line up with TRBD2. The trim removed 4 bases at V and 0 bases at J, leaving 14 bases unmatched. CDR1 PRHDT and CDR2 FYEKMQ come from the germline V gene (reference sequence). The CDR3 runs 20 residues. CDR3 DNA: TGTGCCAGCAGCTCACCTCACCCTAGCGGGGGGACCAGCTCCTACAATGAGCAGTTCTTC. Translated: CASSSPHPSGGTSSYNEQFF.

The V and J genes are TRBV2 and TRBJ1-5; D may be TRBD1 (6 bases). V was pared by 5 bases and J by 0 bases, with 17 bases between. This CDR3 spans 17 amino acids. CDR1 and CDR2 (germline): SNHLY, FYNNEI. CDR3 nucleotides: TGTGCCAGCAGTAAGGACAGACAACCCTATAGCAATCAGCCCCAGCATTTT. This sequence encodes CASSKDRQPYSNQPQHF.

Points on this clone: One junction end disagrees with the germline gene, perhaps due to a read error. V gene TRBV7-7 combines with J gene TRBJ2-5, with TRBD2 matching over 9 bases. The CDR3 covers 16 residues. Germline V gene lookup returns CDR1 SSHAT and CDR2 FNYEAQ (reference sequence). CDR3 residues: CASSLDLLAGSGTQYF. CDR3 bases: TGTGCTAGCAGCTTAGATCTCCTAGCGGGATCGGGGACCCAGTACTTC.

The chain is built from TRBV7-3 and TRBJ2-6; D is undetermined. Germline lookup yields CDR1 SGHTA and CDR2 FQGTGA. Deletions cut 3 bases from V and 0 bases from J, with 6 bases between. This CDR3 has 15 residues. This CDR3 reads CASSFDNSGANVLTF. The DNA of the CDR3 is TGTGCCAGCAGCTTTGACAACTCTGGGGCCAACGTCCTGACTTTC.

The V and J genes are TRBV5-4 and TRBJ2-4, with 9 bases aligning to TRBD1. CDR1 SGHNT and CDR2 YYREEE come from the germline V gene (reference sequence). The CDR3 totals 14 residues. V shed 4 bases and J 8 bases; nucleotides not matched to a gene: 7. The CDR3 region is CASSADRGAHIQYF. CDR3 nucleotides: TGTGCCAGCAGCGCGGACAGGGGAGCTCACATTCAGTACTTC.

V is TRBV6-5 and J is TRBJ2-5, with TRBD1 matching 8 bases. CDR1 is MNHEY, CDR2 SVGAGI, per germline. Trimming at V came to 6 bases and at J to 5 bases, leaving 5 bases not matched to a gene. CDR3 length: 13 amino acids. Written as DNA, the CDR3 is TGTGCCAGCAGGTCAGGGGGCCTGGAGACCCAGTACTTC. Translated, it gives CASRSGGLETQYF.

This clone was detected only once. The chain uses TRBV9 and TRBJ1-1; D unclear. The CDR3 runs 15 residues. CDR1 and CDR2 (germline): SGDLS, YYNGEE. With 2 bases removed from V and 1 base from J, the gap between germline ends came to 12 bases. The CDR3 DNA is TGTGCCAGCAGCGTGTCCGGGGATTGGAACACTGAAGCTTTCTTT. It translates to CASSVSGDWNTEAFF.

This rearrangement joins TRBV5-1 to TRBJ2-7; D remains unclear. This CDR3 has 14 amino acids. The germline gives CDR1 SGHRS, CDR2 YFSETQ. The V gene lost 4 bases and the J gene lost 3 bases, with 14 bases spanning the gap. For the CDR3, the DNA is TGCGCCAGCAGCCCCGTGGGGAACCGCTACGAGCAGTACTTC. Translating it yields CASSPVGNRYEQYF.

This clone occurred a few times. The gene calls are TRBV7-9 and TRBJ2-1; TRBD2 matches 8 bases. CDR1 SEHNR and CDR2 FQNEAQ come from the germline V gene (reference sequence). The CDR3 runs 18 residues. V gave up 6 bases and J gave up 4 bases; unmatched junction bases: 17. The DNA for the CDR3 is TGTGCCAGCAGATTATCCCCAACAGCGGGAGAACGGTACAATGAGCAGTTCTTC. Its translation is CASRLSPTAGERYNEQFF.